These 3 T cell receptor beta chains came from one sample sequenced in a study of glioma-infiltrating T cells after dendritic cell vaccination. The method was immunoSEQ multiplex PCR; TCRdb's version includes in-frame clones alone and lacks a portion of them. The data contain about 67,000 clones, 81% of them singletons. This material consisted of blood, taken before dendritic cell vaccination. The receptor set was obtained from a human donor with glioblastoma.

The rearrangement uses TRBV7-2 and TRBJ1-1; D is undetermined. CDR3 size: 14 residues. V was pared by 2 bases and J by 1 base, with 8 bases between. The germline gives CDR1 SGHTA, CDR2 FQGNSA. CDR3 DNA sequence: TGTGCCAGCAGCTTACCGGTCGGGAACACTGAAGCTTTCTTT. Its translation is CASSLPVGNTEAFF.

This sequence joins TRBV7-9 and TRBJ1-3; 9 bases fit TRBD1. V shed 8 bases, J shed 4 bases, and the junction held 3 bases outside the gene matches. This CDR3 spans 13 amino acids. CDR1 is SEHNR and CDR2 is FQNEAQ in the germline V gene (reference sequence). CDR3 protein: CASVGQGGNTIYF. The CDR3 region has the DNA TGTGCCAGCGTCGGACAGGGGGGAAACACCATATATTTT.

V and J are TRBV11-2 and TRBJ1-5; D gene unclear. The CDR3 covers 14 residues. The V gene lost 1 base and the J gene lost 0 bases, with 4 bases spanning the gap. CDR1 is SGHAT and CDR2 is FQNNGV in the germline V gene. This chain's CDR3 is CASSLGLSNQPQHF. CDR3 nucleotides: TGTGCCAGCAGCTTAGGGCTTAGCAATCAGCCCCAGCATTTT. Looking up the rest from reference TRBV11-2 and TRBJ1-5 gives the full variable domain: EAGVAQSPRYKIIEKRQSVAFWCNPISGHATLYWYQQILGQGPKLLIQFQNNGVVDDSQLPKDRFSAERLKGVDSTLKIQPAKLEDSAVYLCASSLGLSNQPQHFGDGTRLSIL.